The clone carrying this T cell receptor beta chain was observed many times. Its matching antigen is unknown. CDR3 length: 15 residues. With 2 bases clipped from V and 4 bases from J, the junction kept 5 bases outside the gene matches. Germline CDR1 reads SNHLY; CDR2 reads FYNNEI. These data are taken from a study of HIV-infected patients and healthy controls. Study-wide points: HIV-infected patients and controls differed significantly in mean usage of eight alpha and eight beta V genes. Diversity differences between study cohorts were not due to their slight age and sex differences. Healthy controls carried many MAIT alpha-chain CDR3s, while HIV+ repertoires had few.

Roughly three months, about 14 weeks, into antiretroviral therapy, follow-up blood was collected. Whole blood was used without fractionation, so all unsorted peripheral T cells were included. Alpha and beta constant-region primers primed reverse transcription of 400 to 500 ng RNA. Using multiplexing indices, alpha and beta chain libraries were generated apart by chain-specific third strand synthesis. MiXCR, run by TCRdb on the 5' RACE reads, gives a single entry per CDR3 protein. Found here are 8,500 to 9,000 distinct CDR3 sequences, approximately 8.7% of them singletons; the top ten hold about 10%.

The V and J genes are TRBV2 and TRBJ1-1, with 9 bases lining up with TRBD1. This material consisted of blood, taken during antiretroviral therapy. This TCR derives from an adult with HIV infection. CDR3: CASSETSTGGTEAFF. The CDR3 region has the DNA TGTGCCAGCAGTGAAACCTCGACAGGGGGCACTGAAGCTTTCTTT.